The T cell receptor (beta chain) under discussion was sequenced for a study of T cell changes during pregnancy in multiple sclerosis. Profiling relied on immunoSEQ multiplex PCR, and the TCRdb table lists in-frame clones only, not all of them. The sample carries tens of thousands of clones, under 95% recorded once. The source material was peripheral blood, sampled before pregnancy. The sequence was obtained from a female donor with multiple sclerosis, enrolled in a pregnancy study.

The CDR3 loop reads CAISQTSGSAGELFF. CDR3 bases: TGTGCCATCAGCCAGACTAGCGGGAGTGCCGGGGAGCTGTTTTTT. V and J are TRBV10-3 and TRBJ2-2; TRBD2 matches 12 bases. In germline, CDR1 is ENHRY, CDR2 SYGVKD. The CDR3 contains 15 residues. Unmatched junction bases numbered 5, after V lost 6 bases and J lost 6 bases.